This entry describes one TCR beta chain. The clone's antigen remains unknown. It has no much larger one-base neighbor in the sample; base qualities were not kept. The trial excluded patients who had a history of autoimmune disease or who were on systemic immunosuppression. Peripheral blood for TCR sequencing was drawn from every dose cohort at baseline, at cycle 4 day 1 and at cycle 7 day 1. Samples came from an open-label, multicenter, first-in-human phase I dose-escalation trial of ivuxolimab. The trial enrolled adults with locally advanced or metastatic head and neck squamous cell, hepatocellular, melanoma or renal cell carcinoma. Before TCR sequencing, CD4+ and CD8+ T cells were separately sorted from peripheral blood. For sequencing of the TCRbeta CDR3 region, genomic DNA was extracted from the sorted cells. The immunoSEQ Assay was used to sequence the TCRbeta CDR3 regions. Entries here come from immuneACCESS through TCRdb and include only in-frame sequences with V and J called. Some clones fail to appear in such tables; in the studies checked, an unresolved V gene covers under half of the shortfall, and the cause of the remainder is unknown. This sample comprises 65,000 or so clones, approximately 90% of them detected only once. The top ten hold about 0.75% of the sample.

The sample belongs to a study of OX40 agonist ivuxolimab in advanced cancers. Describing the broader study: The costimulatory receptor OX40 (CD134) was targeted by ivuxolimab, a fully human IgG2 agonistic monoclonal antibody. Of the roughly 51 patients in dose escalation, about 20 had hepatocellular carcinoma, some 15 had melanoma, 9 had renal cell carcinoma and 9 had head and neck cancer. Prior anti-PD-1, anti-PD-L1 or anti-CTLA-4 therapy was permitted, and approximately 40% of dose-escalation patients had received checkpoint inhibitors. Partial responses were achieved by three dose-escalation patients, of whom one had hepatocellular carcinoma and two had cutaneous melanoma. A male proportion of about 79% and a mean age of 60 years, ranging from roughly 23 to 90, were recorded for the dose-escalation cohort. Intravenous ivuxolimab was administered to patients every 2 weeks at six dose levels: 0.01, 0.1, 0.3, 1.5, 3 and 10 mg/kg. Peripheral TCRbeta sequencing aimed to test whether ivuxolimab altered TCR sequence diversity and caused clonal T-cell expansion. The paper covers the monotherapy dose-escalation part of the phase I ivuxolimab trial, which included N ≈ 50 patients.

Points the paper makes about the study in general: At doses from 0.1 to 3.0 mg/kg, clonal expansion was seen in both CD4+ and CD8+ blood T cells between baseline and week 6. After ivuxolimab, CD8+ T cells had more expanded clones than CD4+ T cells on average. In the 0.1-3.0 mg/kg groups, partial responders had among the lowest normalized peripheral clonal expansion, particularly in CD8+ T cells. Low levels of normalized T-cell clonal expansion were also seen in some patients who did not respond. Antigen specificity was not determined for the clonally expanded peripheral T cells.

This TCR was sampled from an adult with an advanced solid tumor such as melanoma, head and neck, liver or kidney cancer. Here the sequenced sample was CD4+ or CD8+ T cells sorted from blood, taken in a trial of the OX40 agonist ivuxolimab.

The CDR3 has the sequence CASSLALAGGMSTDTQYF. The DNA reads TGCGCCAGCAGCTTGGCCCTAGCGGGAGGGATGAGCACAGATACGCAGTATTTT. This chain is built from TRBV5-1 and TRBJ2-3, with TRBD2 matching 12 junction bases. Trimming leaves V shorter by 0 bases and J shorter by 0 bases, with the junction holding 5 bases beyond the gene matches. From cysteine to phenylalanine, the CDR3 is 18 amino acids long. The entry retains the CDR3 DNA only, 54 bases that are in frame from base 1. The germline V gene sets CDR1 to SGHRS and CDR2 to YFSETQ. Outside the CDR3, residues come from the reference TRBV5-1 and TRBJ2-3 proteins, so the full variable domain is: KAGVTQTPRYLIKTRGQQVTLSCSPISGHRSVSWYQQTPGQGLQFLFEYFSETQRNKGNFPGRFSGRQFSNSRSEMNVSTLELGDSALYLCASSLALAGGMSTDTQYFGPGTRLTVL.